These 27 T cell receptor beta chains originate from one sample sequenced in a study of T cells in Graves' hyperthyroidism and ophthalmopathy. Amplified TCR beta CDR3 regions derived from RNA transcripts. The study used the HTBI primer set for a first-round RT-PCR of the TCR CDR3. Each CDR3 protein gets one entry after TCRdb re-called the multiplex PCR reads with MiXCR. The table lists hundreds of thousands of distinct CDR3 sequences, around 15% of them singletons. Source material: blood. The receptors were sampled from a woman aged 45-65 years with Graves' ophthalmopathy.

This clonotype was recorded at least ten times. V gene TRBV12-3 or TRBV12-4 combines with J gene TRBJ1-1; 7 bases align to TRBD1. J was trimmed by 2 bases and V by 6 bases; bases with no gene match: 9. The CDR3 totals 15 residues. As DNA, the CDR3 is TGTGCCAGCAGGTTGACAGGGATTCAAAACACTGAAGCTTTCTTT. Its protein is CASRLTGIQNTEAFF.

The sample holds a few counts of this clonotype. This rearrangement joins TRBV15 to TRBJ2-5; D ambiguous. In germline, CDR1 is LNHNV, CDR2 YYDKDF (reference sequence). Trimming pared 2 bases from V and 5 bases from J, leaving 9 bases between. The CDR3 covers 13 residues. This CDR3 reads CATSRSSGETQYF. The CDR3 DNA reads as TGTGCCACCAGCAGATCCAGTGGGGAGACCCAGTACTTC.

The genes are TRBV27 and TRBJ1-6; 7 positions match TRBD1. The length of the CDR3 is 17 residues. V was clipped by 2 bases and J by 4 bases; unmatched bases: 8. Looked up from germline, CDR1 is MNHEY and CDR2 is SMNVEV (reference sequence). Written as DNA, the CDR3 is TGTGCCAGCAGTTTACGACAGGGCGCATTGTATAATTCACCCCTCCACTTT. This gives the protein CASSLRQGALYNSPLHF.

The chain combines TRBV19 with TRBJ2-7; TRBD2 aligns across 7 bases. The junction had 0 bases not matched to a gene; V was cut back by 1 base and J by 0 bases. CDR1 and CDR2 (germline): LNHDA, SQIVND (reference sequence). The CDR3 is 14 amino acids. CDR3 in DNA: TGTGCCAGTAGTATAGTAGCGGGCTCCTACGAGCAGTACTTC. This sequence encodes CASSIVAGSYEQYF.

This clonotype was found many times. V usage is TRBV20-1 and J usage is TRBJ2-1; 9 bases fit TRBD2. Trimming at V came to 3 bases and at J to 7 bases, leaving 7 bases not matched to a gene. The CDR3 has 14 amino acids. Looked up from germline, CDR1 is DFQATT and CDR2 is SNEGSKA (reference sequence). The CDR3 sequence is CSASLSGRGNEQFF. DNA for the CDR3: TGCAGTGCTAGTCTTAGCGGGAGAGGGAATGAGCAGTTCTTC.

The chain employs TRBV19 and TRBJ2-1; D is perhaps TRBD2 (6 bases). The CDR3 spans 14 residues. Germline assignment: CDR1 LNHDA and CDR2 SQIVND (reference sequence). Deletions cut 5 bases from V and 8 bases from J, with 16 bases between. The CDR3 nucleotides are TGTGCCAGTAGTTCGGCTAGCGAGAGTTATGAGCAGTTCTTC. Protein product: CASSSASESYEQFF.

This clonotype occurred a few times. V gene TRBV20-1 combines with J gene TRBJ2-3, with 13 bases that match TRBD2. This CDR3 has 17 amino acids. V shed 5 bases and J 0 bases; nucleotides not matched to a gene: 8. Germline V lookup: CDR1 DFQATT, CDR2 SNEGSKA (reference sequence). In nucleotides, the CDR3 is TGCAGTGCTGTGCGACTAGCGGGAGGCGGGAGCACAGATACGCAGTATTTT. Its protein product is CSAVRLAGGGSTDTQYF.

This clonotype was observed a handful of times. A read error is possible here, since a much larger clone lies one base away. The CDR3, as DNA: TGTGCCAGCAGCCCGTTAGCTCGGGTGAGCTTCTACGAGCAGTACTTC. Amino acids: CASSPLARVSFYEQYF. This chain uses TRBV11-2 with TRBJ2-7; D is uncertain. Trimming stripped 5 bases from V and 3 bases from J, with 20 bases between. This CDR3 has 16 amino acids. Germline CDR1 and CDR2: SGHAT and FQNNGV.

The table lists this clonotype with a few counts. V is TRBV24-1 and J is TRBJ1-5; D perhaps matches TRBD1 (5 bases). This CDR3 contains 13 residues. The V end was cut by 3 bases, the J end by 7 bases, with 9 bases between. CDR1 and CDR2 (germline): KGHDR, SFDVKD. This CDR3 reads CATSDIRGQPQHF. CDR3 in DNA: TGTGCCACCAGTGATATAAGGGGCCAGCCCCAGCATTTT.

This clonotype was found many times. The V call is TRBV5-4, the J call TRBJ2-7, with D unclear. Germline V gene sequence: CDR1 SGHNT, CDR2 YYREEE (reference sequence). V lost 3 bases and J lost 6, with 13 bases in between. This CDR3 has 13 residues. CDR3 amino acids: CASSSDPIREQYF. CDR3 bases: TGTGCCAGCAGCTCTGACCCGATCCGCGAGCAGTACTTC.

This chain joins TRBV24-1 and TRBJ2-1, with D maybe TRBD1 (7 bases). V gave up 7 bases and J gave up 9 bases, with 21 bases separating them. CDR3 length: 15 residues. The V gene's germline CDR1 is KGHDR and CDR2 SFDVKD. The CDR3 coding sequence is TGTGCCACCAGATCATTTGACAGGGTCGGGGGTGAGCAGTTCTTC. Translating it yields CATRSFDRVGGEQFF.

There are many counts of this clonotype. V and J are TRBV7-6 and TRBJ1-1; TRBD1 aligns across 9 bases. The junction had 6 bases not matched to a gene; V was cut back by 0 bases and J by 4 bases. The CDR3 has 16 residues. The germline CDR1 and CDR2 sequences are SGHVS and FNYEAQ. CDR3 coding DNA: TGTGCCAGCAGCTTAGCCCAAGGGACAGGGATCACTGAAGCTTTCTTT. Translating gives CASSLAQGTGITEAFF. The whole variable domain, filled in from reference TRBV7-6 and TRBJ1-1, reads GAGVSQSPRYKVTKRGQDVALRCDPISGHVSLYWYRQALGQGPEFLTYFNYEAQQDKSGLPNDRFSAERPEGSISTLTIQRTEQRDSAMYRCASSLAQGTGITEAFFGQGTRLTVV.

This clonotype was detected many times. The chain is built from TRBV6-6 and TRBJ2-2; D remains unclear. Per germline, CDR1 MNHNY and CDR2 SVGAGI (reference sequence). Trimming took 0 bases from V and 0 from J, leaving 8 bases between them. The CDR3 extends over 16 amino acids. CDR3 amino acids: CASSYSARSNTGELFF. CDR3 DNA: TGTGCCAGCAGTTACTCGGCCCGCTCGAACACCGGGGAGCTGTTTTTT.

The table lists this clonotype with many counts. CDR3 in DNA: TGTGCCAGCAGCCAACCCCATTCGGGGGCTGGGATCTACGAGCAGTACTTC. It encodes CASSQPHSGAGIYEQYF. This chain connects TRBV4-2 to TRBJ2-7, with D perhaps matching TRBD1 or TRBD2 (6 bases each). Germline V lookup: CDR1 LGHNA, CDR2 YNFKEQ. The CDR3 covers 17 residues. V dropped 2 bases and J dropped 3 bases, with 20 bases sitting between them.

This clonotype was detected only a few times. V is TRBV20-1 and J is TRBJ2-1, with TRBD2 matching 10 bases. Germline trimming cut 3 bases from V and 5 bases from J; bases unmatched to any gene: 7. The CDR3 is 15 amino acids. Looked up from germline, CDR1 is DFQATT and CDR2 is SNEGSKA (reference sequence). Written as DNA, the CDR3 is TGCAGTGCTAGTCCGGGACTAGCGCACGACAATGAGCAGTTCTTC. Its protein is CSASPGLAHDNEQFF.

There are many counts of this clonotype. The rearrangement uses TRBV7-2 and TRBJ2-7; TRBD1 matches 7 bases. J was trimmed by 3 bases and V by 6 bases; bases with no gene match: 11. Germline CDR1 SGHTA, CDR2 FQGNSA. The CDR3 sequence is 15 residues long. This chain's CDR3 is CASSYMGQNLYEQYF. The CDR3 region has the DNA TGTGCCAGCAGTTACATGGGACAGAACCTCTACGAGCAGTACTTC.

V and J are TRBV6-1 and TRBJ2-1; D gene uncertain. The CDR3 spans 17 residues. In germline, CDR1 is MNHNS, CDR2 SASEGT. Between the trimmed V and J ends, which lost 0 bases and 0 bases, there was a span of 12 bases. CDR3 amino acids: CASSEALRRNSYNEQFF. CDR3 bases: TGTGCCAGCAGTGAAGCGCTCCGGCGAAACTCCTACAATGAGCAGTTCTTC.

The table lists this clonotype with a few counts. Here the CDR3 DNA reads TGTGCCAGCAGCGTAGGTTTAGCGGGAGTGAATACCGGGGAGCTGTTTTTT. This encodes CASSVGLAGVNTGELFF. This sequence joins TRBV9 and TRBJ2-2; TRBD2 matches 9 bases. CDR3 size: 17 residues. Germline CDR1 reads SGDLS; CDR2 reads YYNGEE. After removal of 0 bases from V and 5 bases from J, the junction contained 8 bases not matched to a gene.

This clonotype showed up just a few times. Given a much more abundant clone one base away, this may be a read error. The V call is TRBV5-1, the J call TRBJ2-3; D is possibly TRBD1 (5 bases). The length of the CDR3 is 14 residues. Germline assignment: CDR1 SGHRS and CDR2 YFSETQ. V lost 4 bases and J lost 0, with 9 bases in between. This CDR3 is CASSHRQSTDTQYF. DNA for the CDR3: TGCGCCAGCAGCCACAGACAGAGCACAGATACGCAGTATTTT.

J is TRBJ2-6 and V is TRBV11-1, with no clear D. The CDR3 is 12 amino acids. The germline V gene has CDR1 SGHAT and CDR2 FQDESV (reference sequence). Trimming cost V 6 bases and J 12 bases, with 12 bases left between them. The CDR3 bases are TGTGCCAGCAGTTCTTTCCTGGGCGTCCTGACTTTC. It is translated as CASSSFLGVLTF.

This clonotype was detected many times. The V gene is TRBV18, the J gene TRBJ2-3; 11 bases line up with TRBD2. The V and J ends lost 5 bases and 6 bases, in that order; junction bases with no gene match: 7. CDR1 is KGHSH and CDR2 is LQKENI in the germline V gene. CDR3 length: 15 residues. CDR3 loop: CASSSLLAGVDTQYF. The CDR3 DNA sequence: TGTGCCAGCTCATCCTTACTAGCGGGAGTGGATACGCAGTATTTT.

This rearrangement joins TRBV29-1 to TRBJ2-2; D is unclear. CDR1 is SQVTM, CDR2 ANQGSEA, per germline. V lost 4 bases to trimming and J lost 6 bases, with 3 bases between them. The CDR3 extends over 10 amino acids. CDR3 DNA sequence: TGCAGCGTTGGGGCCGGGGAGCTGTTTTTT. Its translation is CSVGAGELFF.

This clonotype was seen repeatedly, ten times or more. The gene calls are TRBV6-1 and TRBJ2-1, with no clear D. V was trimmed by 0 bases and J by 9 bases, leaving 9 bases between them. Germline V gene data show CDR1 as MNHNS and CDR2 as SASEGT. This CDR3 region has 13 residues. CDR3 DNA sequence: TGTGCCAGCAGTGAAGCTCCCGGATTTGAGCAGTTCTTC. It is translated as CASSEAPGFEQFF.

The CDR3 nucleotides are TGCGCCAGCAGCCACCTTGTGGCGGGATACGGCGAGCAGTACTTC. This sequence encodes CASSHLVAGYGEQYF. The rearrangement links TRBV4-1 to TRBJ2-7; D is possibly TRBD2 (6 bases). The germline V gene encodes CDR1 MGHRA and CDR2 YSYEKL. The ends were cut back, 3 bases at V and 6 bases at J, with 18 bases in the middle. There are 15 residues in the CDR3.

This chain links TRBV11-3 with TRBJ2-1; the match to TRBD2 covers 10 bases. The germline V gene encodes CDR1 SGHNT and CDR2 YENEEA. With 5 bases clipped from V and 11 bases from J, the junction kept 15 bases outside the gene matches. The CDR3 length is 16 residues. The chain's CDR3 is CASSQPGRASGSKQFF. CDR3 coding DNA: TGTGCCAGCAGCCAACCCGGTCGGGCTAGCGGGAGTAAGCAGTTCTTC.

This clonotype was counted between two and nine times. The rearrangement joins TRBV15 to TRBJ2-1; the D is unclear. The CDR3 is 12 residues long. Germline lookup yields CDR1 LNHNV and CDR2 YYDKDF (reference sequence). The V end was cut by 3 bases, the J end by 10 bases, with 10 bases between. This CDR3 is CATSRSLGEQFF. The CDR3 DNA is TGTGCCACCAGCAGGTCGCTTGGGGAGCAGTTCTTC.

This clonotype was recorded at least ten times. This chain links TRBV27 with TRBJ2-7; 9 nucleotides line up with TRBD1. The CDR3 contains 16 residues. V lost 0 bases and J lost 0; bases outside the gene matches: 3. Germline CDR1 is MNHEY and CDR2 is SMNVEV (reference sequence). CDR3 DNA: TGTGCCAGCAGTTTATCAGACAGGGGGGCCTCCTACGAGCAGTACTTC. Translating it yields CASSLSDRGASYEQYF.